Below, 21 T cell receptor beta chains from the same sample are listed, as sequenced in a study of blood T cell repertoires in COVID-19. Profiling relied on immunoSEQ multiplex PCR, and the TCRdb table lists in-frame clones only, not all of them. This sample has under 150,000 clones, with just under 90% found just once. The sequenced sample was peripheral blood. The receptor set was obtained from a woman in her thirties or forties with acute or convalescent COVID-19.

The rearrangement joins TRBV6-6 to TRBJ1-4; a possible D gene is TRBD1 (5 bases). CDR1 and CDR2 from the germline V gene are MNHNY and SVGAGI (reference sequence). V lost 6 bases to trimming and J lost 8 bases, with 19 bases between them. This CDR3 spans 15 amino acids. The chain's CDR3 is CASSRPGPGEEKLFF. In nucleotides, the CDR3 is TGTGCCAGCAGCCGCCCGGGGCCGGGGGAAGAAAAACTGTTTTTT.

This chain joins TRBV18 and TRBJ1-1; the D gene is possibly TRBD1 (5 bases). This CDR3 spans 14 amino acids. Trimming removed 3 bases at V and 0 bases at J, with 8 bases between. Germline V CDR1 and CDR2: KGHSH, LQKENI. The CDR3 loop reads CASSPAGLNTEAFF. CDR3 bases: TGTGCCAGCTCACCTGCGGGACTGAACACTGAAGCTTTCTTT.

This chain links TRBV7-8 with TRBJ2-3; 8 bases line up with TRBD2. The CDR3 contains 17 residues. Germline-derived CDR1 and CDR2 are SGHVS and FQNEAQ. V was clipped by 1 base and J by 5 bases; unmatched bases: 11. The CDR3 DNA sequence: TGTGCCAGCAGCTTAGGAACCCGGGAGGGCCCCAAAGATACGCAGTATTTT. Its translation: CASSLGTREGPKDTQYF. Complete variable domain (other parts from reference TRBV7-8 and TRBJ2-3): GAGVSQSPRYKVAKRGQDVALRCDPISGHVSLFWYQQALGQGPEFLTYFQNEAQLDKSGLPSDRFFAERPEGSVSTLKIQRTQQEDSAVYLCASSLGTREGPKDTQYFGPGTRLTVL.

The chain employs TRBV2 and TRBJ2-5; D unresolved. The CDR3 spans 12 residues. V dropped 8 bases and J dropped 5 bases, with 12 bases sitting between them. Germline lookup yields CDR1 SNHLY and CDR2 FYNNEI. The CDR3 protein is CASDQDSETQYF. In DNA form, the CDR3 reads TGTGCCAGCGATCAGGATTCGGAGACCCAGTACTTC. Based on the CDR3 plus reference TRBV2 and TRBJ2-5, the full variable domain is EPEVTQTPSHQVTQMGQEVILRCVPISNHLYFYWYRQILGQKVEFLVSFYNNEISEKSEIFDDQFSVERPDGSNFTLKIRSTKLEDSAMYFCASDQDSETQYFGPGTRLLVL.

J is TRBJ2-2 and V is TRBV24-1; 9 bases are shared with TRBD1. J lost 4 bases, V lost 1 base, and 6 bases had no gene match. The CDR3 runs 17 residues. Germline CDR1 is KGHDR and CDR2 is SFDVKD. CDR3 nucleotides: TGTGCCACCAGTGATTTCGGGGACAGGGTGGGCACCGGGGAGCTGTTTTTT. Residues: CATSDFGDRVGTGELFF.

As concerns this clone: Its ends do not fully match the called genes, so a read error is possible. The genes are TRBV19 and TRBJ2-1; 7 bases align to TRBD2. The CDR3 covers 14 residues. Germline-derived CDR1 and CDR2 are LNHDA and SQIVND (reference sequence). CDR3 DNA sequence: TGTGCCTGTAGGAGGGGACTAAATCCGGATGAGCAGTTCTTC. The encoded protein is CACRRGLNPDEQFF.

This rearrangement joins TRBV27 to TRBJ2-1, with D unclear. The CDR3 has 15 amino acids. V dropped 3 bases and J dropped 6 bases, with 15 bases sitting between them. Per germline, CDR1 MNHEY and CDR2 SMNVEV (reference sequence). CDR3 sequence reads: CASSFIARAVNEQFF. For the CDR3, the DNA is TGTGCCAGCAGTTTTATCGCCCGTGCGGTCAATGAGCAGTTCTTC.

The CDR3 region is CASSQYTEAFF. Written as DNA, the CDR3 is TGTGCCAGCAGCCAATACACTGAAGCTTTCTTT. The chain recombines TRBV13 with TRBJ1-1, with D hard to call. The CDR3 is 11 amino acids. Germline V lookup: CDR1 PRHDT, CDR2 FYEKMQ (reference sequence). Trimming took off 5 bases at V and 3 bases at J, with 4 bases between the two ends.

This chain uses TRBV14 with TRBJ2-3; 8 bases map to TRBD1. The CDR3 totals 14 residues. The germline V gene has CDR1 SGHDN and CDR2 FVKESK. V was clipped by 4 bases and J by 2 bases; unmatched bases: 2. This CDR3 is CASSRDRTTDTQYF. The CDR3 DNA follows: TGTGCCAGCAGCCGGGACAGGACCACAGATACGCAGTATTTT.

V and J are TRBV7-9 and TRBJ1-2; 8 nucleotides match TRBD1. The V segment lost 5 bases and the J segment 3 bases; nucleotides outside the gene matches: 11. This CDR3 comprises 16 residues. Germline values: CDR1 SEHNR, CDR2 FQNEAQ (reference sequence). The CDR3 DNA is TGTGCCAGCAGCGGTCAGGGGGCGCGTATTGACTATGGCTACACCTTC. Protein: CASSGQGARIDYGYTF.

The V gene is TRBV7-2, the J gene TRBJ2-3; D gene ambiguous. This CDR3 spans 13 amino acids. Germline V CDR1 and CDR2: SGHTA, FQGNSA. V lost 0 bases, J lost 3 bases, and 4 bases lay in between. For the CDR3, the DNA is TGTGCCAGCAGCTTAGCCATTACAGATACGCAGTATTTT. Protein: CASSLAITDTQYF.

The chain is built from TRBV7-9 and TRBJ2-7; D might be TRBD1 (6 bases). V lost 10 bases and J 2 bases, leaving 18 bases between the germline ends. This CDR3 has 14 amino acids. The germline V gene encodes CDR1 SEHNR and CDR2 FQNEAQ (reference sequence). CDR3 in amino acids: CAILDSRGPYEQYF. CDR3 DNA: TGTGCCATCCTGGACAGCCGAGGTCCCTACGAGCAGTACTTC. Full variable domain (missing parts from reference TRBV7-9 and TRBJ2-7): DTGVSQNPRHKITKRGQNVTFRCDPISEHNRLYWYRQTLGQGPEFLTYFQNEAQLEKSRLLSDRFSAERPKGSFSTLEIQRTEQGDSAMYLCAILDSRGPYEQYFGPGTRLTVT.

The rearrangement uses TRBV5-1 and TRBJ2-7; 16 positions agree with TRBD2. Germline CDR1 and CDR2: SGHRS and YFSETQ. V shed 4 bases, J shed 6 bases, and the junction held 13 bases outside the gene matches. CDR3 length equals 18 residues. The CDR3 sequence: CASSPRPGLAGGRGEQYF. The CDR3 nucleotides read TGCGCCAGCAGCCCCCGGCCGGGACTAGCGGGAGGGAGGGGCGAGCAGTACTTC.

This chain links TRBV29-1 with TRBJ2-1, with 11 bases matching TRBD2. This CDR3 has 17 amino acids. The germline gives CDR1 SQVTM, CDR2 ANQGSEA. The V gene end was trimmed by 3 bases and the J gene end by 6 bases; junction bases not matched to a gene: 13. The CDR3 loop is CSVEVGSGRAPGNEQFF. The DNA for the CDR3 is TGCAGCGTTGAGGTCGGTAGCGGGAGGGCCCCAGGCAATGAGCAGTTCTTC.

This CDR3 reads CASRFRDFSYNEQFF. The CDR3 bases are TGTGCCAGCAGATTCCGGGACTTCTCCTACAATGAGCAGTTCTTC. The V and J genes are TRBV7-2 and TRBJ2-1; D possibly corresponds to TRBD2 (6 bases). This CDR3 region has 15 residues. V was pared by 6 bases and J by 0 bases, with 12 bases between. Germline CDR1 SGHTA, CDR2 FQGNSA.

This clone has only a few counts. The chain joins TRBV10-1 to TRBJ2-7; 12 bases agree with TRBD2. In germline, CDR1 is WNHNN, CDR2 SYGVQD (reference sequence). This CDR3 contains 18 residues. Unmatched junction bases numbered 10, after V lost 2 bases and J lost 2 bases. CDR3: CASSELRLAGVNTYEQYF. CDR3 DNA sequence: TGCGCCAGCAGTGAGCTCCGACTAGCGGGAGTGAACACCTACGAGCAGTACTTC.

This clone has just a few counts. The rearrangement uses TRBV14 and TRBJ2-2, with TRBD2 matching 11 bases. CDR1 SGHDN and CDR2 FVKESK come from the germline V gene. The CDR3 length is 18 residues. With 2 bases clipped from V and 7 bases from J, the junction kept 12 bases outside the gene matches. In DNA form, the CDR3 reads TGTGCCAGCAGCCAAAGAAGGCTAGCGGGAGGTATTGTCGGGGAGCTGTTTTTT. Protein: CASSQRRLAGGIVGELFF.

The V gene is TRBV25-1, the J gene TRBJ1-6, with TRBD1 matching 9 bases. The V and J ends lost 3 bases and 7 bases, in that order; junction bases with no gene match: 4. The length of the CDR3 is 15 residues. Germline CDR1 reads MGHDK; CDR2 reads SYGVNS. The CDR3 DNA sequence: TGTGCCAGCAGTGAGTCGACAGGGGGGAATTCACCCCTCCACTTT. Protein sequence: CASSESTGGNSPLHF.

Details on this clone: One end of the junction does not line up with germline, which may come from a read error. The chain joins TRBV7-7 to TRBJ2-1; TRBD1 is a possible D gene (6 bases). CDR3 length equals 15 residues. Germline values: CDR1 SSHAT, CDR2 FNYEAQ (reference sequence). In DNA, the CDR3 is TGTGCTAGCAGCCAACTAGGGACATGGGACAATGAGCAGTTCTTC. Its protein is CASSQLGTWDNEQFF.

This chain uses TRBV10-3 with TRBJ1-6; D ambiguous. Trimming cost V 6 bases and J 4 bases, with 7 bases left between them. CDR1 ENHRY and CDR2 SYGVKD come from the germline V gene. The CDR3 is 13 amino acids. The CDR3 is CAIRRDYNSPLHF. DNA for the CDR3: TGTGCCATCAGGAGGGATTATAATTCACCCCTCCACTTT.

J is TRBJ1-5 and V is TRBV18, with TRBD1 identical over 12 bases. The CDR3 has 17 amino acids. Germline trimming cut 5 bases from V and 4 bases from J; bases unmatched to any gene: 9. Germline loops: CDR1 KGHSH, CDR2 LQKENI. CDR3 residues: CASSKGQGALRNQPQHF. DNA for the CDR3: TGTGCCAGCTCAAAGGGACAGGGGGCACTGAGGAATCAGCCCCAGCATTTT. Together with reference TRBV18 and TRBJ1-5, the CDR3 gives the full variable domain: NAGVMQNPRHLVRRRGQEARLRCSPMKGHSHVYWYRQLPEEGLKFMVYLQKENIIDESGMPKERFSAEFPKEGPSILRIQQVVRGDSAAYFCASSKGQGALRNQPQHFGDGTRLSIL.